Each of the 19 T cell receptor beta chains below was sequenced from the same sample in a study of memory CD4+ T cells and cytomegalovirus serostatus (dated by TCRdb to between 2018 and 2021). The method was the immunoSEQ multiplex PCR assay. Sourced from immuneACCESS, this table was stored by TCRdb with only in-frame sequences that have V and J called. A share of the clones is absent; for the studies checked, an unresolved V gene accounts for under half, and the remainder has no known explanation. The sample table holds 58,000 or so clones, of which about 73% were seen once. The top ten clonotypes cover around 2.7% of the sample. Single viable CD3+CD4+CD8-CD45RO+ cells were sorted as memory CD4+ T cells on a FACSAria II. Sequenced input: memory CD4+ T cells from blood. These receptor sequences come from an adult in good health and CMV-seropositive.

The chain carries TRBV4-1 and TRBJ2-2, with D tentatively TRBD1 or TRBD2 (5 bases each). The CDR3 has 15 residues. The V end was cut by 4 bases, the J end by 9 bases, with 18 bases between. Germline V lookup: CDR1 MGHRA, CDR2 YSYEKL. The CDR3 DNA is TGCGCCAGCAGCCTAACCGGGACCAGAGGTCGGGAGCTGTTTTTT. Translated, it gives CASSLTGTRGRELFF.

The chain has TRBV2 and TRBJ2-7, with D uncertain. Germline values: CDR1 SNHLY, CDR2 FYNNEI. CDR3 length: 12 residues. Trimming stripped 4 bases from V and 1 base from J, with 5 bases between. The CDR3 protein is CASSGMSYEQYV. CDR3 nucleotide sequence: TGTGCCAGCAGTGGGATGTCCTACGAGCAGTACGTC.

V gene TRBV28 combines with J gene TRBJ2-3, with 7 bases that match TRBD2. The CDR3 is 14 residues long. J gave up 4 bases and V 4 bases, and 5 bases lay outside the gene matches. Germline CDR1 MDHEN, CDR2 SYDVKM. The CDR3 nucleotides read TGTGCCAGCAGTTCCCGCGGGAGCGCAGATACGCAGTATTTT. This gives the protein CASSSRGSADTQYF.

CDR3 sequence reads: CASGLIAGSYEQYF. CDR3 sequence (DNA): TGTGCCAGCGGATTAATAGCGGGCTCCTACGAGCAGTACTTC. The chain recombines TRBV6-1 with TRBJ2-7; 7 bases fit TRBD2. CDR1 and CDR2 from the germline V gene are MNHNS and SASEGT. J was trimmed by 0 bases and V by 8 bases; bases with no gene match: 7. This CDR3 has 14 residues.

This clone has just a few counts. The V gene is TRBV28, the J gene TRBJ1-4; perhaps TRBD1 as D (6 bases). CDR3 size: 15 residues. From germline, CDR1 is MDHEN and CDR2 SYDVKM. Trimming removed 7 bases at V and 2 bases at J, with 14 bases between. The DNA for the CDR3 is TGTGCCAGCAAGGGGCCAAGGGGGACTAATGAAAAACTGTTTTTT. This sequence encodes CASKGPRGTNEKLFF.

The CDR3 protein is CAISEPVTGNGYTF. CDR3 coding DNA: TGTGCCATCAGTGAGCCCGTGACTGGAAATGGCTACACCTTC. The chain combines TRBV10-3 with TRBJ1-2; D not resolved. This CDR3 has 14 amino acids. Per germline, CDR1 ENHRY and CDR2 SYGVKD. Trimming pared 2 bases from V and 6 bases from J, leaving 13 bases between.

The CDR3 DNA reads as TGTGCCAGCAGCTTGCTGCCAGAGGGGACCCAGTACTTC. Protein product: CASSLLPEGTQYF. The J gene is TRBJ2-5, the V gene TRBV5-6, with D possibly being TRBD2 (5 bases). The germline V and J ends were trimmed by 1 base and 7 bases, with 11 bases remaining between them. CDR3 length: 13 residues. From germline, CDR1 is SGHDT and CDR2 YYEEEE.

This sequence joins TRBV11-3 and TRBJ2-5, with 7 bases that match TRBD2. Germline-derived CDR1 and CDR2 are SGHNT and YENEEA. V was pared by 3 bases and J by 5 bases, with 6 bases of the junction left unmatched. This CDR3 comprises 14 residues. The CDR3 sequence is CASSFGGGRETQYF. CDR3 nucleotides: TGTGCCAGCAGCTTCGGGGGAGGGAGGGAGACCCAGTACTTC.

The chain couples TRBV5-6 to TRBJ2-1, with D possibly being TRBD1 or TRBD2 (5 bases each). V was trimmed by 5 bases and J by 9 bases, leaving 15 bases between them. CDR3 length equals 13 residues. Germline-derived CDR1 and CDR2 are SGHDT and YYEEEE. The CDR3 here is CASSGTEPGEQFF. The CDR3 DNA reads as TGTGCCAGCAGTGGGACGGAACCGGGTGAGCAGTTCTTC.

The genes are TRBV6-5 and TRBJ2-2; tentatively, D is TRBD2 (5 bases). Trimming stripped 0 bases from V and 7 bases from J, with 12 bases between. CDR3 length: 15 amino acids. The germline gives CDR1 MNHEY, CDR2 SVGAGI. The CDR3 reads CASSYSTSGDGELFF. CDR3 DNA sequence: TGTGCCAGCAGTTACTCGACCAGCGGAGACGGGGAGCTGTTTTTT.

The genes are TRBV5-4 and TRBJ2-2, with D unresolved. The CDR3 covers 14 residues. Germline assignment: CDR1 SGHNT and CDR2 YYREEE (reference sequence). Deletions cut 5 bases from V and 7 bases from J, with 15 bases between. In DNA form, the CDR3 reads TGTGCCAGCAGGAATAGGAGCTGGAGCGGGGAGCTGTTTTTT. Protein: CASRNRSWSGELFF.

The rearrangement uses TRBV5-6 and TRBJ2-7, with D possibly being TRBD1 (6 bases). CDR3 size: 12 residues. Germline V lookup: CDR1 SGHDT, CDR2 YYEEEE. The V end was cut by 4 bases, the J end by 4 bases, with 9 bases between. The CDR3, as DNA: TGTGCCAGCAGCAAAGGACAGTACGAGCAGTACGTC. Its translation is CASSKGQYEQYV.

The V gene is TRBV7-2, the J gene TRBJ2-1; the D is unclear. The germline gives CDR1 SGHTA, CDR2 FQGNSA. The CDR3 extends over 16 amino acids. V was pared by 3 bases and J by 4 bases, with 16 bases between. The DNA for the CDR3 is TGTGCCAGCAGCTTCATTGGTCCCAGTGTATACAATGAGCAGTTCTTC. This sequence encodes CASSFIGPSVYNEQFF.

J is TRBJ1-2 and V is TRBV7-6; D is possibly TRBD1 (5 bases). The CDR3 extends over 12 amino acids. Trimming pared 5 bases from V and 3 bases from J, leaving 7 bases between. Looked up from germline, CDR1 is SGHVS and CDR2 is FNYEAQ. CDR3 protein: CASSPGDYGYTF. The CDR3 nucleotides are TGTGCCAGCAGCCCGGGGGACTATGGCTACACCTTC.

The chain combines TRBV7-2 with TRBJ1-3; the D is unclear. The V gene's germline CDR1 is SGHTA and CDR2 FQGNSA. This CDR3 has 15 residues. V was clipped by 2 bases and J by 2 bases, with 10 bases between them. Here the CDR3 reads CASSLLGGTGNTIYF. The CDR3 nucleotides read TGTGCCAGCAGCTTATTAGGAGGGACTGGAAACACCATATATTTT.

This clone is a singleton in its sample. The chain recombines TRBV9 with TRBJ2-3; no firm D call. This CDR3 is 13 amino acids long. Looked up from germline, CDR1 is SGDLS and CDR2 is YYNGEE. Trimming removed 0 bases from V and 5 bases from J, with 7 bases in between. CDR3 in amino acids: CASSVDMGDTQYF. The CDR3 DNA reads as TGTGCCAGCAGCGTAGATATGGGAGATACGCAGTATTTT.

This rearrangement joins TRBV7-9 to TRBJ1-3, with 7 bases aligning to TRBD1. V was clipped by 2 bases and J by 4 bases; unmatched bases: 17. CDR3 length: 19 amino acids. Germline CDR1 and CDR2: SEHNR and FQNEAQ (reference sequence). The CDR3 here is CASSLSRIPRQGSGNTIYF. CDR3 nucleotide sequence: TGTGCCAGCAGCTTATCTCGCATTCCCAGACAGGGTTCCGGAAACACCATATATTTT.

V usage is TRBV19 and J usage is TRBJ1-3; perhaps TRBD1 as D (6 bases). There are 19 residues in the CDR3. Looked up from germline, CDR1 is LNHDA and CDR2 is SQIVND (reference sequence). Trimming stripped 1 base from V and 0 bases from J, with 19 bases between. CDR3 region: CASSIADWGAGLSGNTIYF. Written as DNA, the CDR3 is TGTGCCAGTAGTATAGCGGATTGGGGGGCCGGACTCTCTGGAAACACCATATATTTT.

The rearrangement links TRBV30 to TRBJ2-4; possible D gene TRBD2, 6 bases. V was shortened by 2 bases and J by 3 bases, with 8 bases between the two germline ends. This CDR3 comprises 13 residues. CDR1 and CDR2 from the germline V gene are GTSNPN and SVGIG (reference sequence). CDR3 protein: CAWSPAGKNIQYF. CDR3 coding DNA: TGTGCCTGGAGTCCAGCGGGCAAAAACATTCAGTACTTC.